The sequence of this T cell receptor (delta chain) was determined in a study of TRDV2 sequences in healthy donors (dated by TCRdb to 2019 to 2021). About the full investigation: Under 25 single-cell-derived gamma9delta2 T cell clones spanning the full range of antitumor activity were TCR-sequenced and traced within the bulk repertoire.

To follow how often functionally characterized gamma9delta2 T cell clones showed up, the researchers ran bulk sequencing on complete TCR delta chain (Vdelta2) repertoires. The Dutch blood bank was the source from which peripheral blood of anonymous healthy donors was purchased. The gamma9delta2 T cells examined in the study came from the peripheral blood of healthy donors. The germline V gene encodes CDR1 GEAIGNYY and CDR2 EKD. Taken from cysteine to phenylalanine, the CDR3 has 21 residues. Just CDR3 DNA is preserved here, 63 bases in frame from base 1. V is clipped by 1 base and J by 1 base, and the sequence between their germline boundaries is 30 bases long. This clone showed up just a few times. The antigen it recognizes is unknown. Per-nucleotide qualities are absent, and no much larger clonotype sits a single base away. The method was PCR. Reads for this sample came from an Illumina MiSeq. The authors processed their data as follows. Clonotypes represented by only a single read were excluded when reporting TRDV repertoire clonotype frequencies. TCRdb called clones from the public reads with CATT, and repeated DNA sequences were later combined into one row. The V and J calls here are based on TCRdb, not the publication. The sample table lists over a thousand delta-chain clones, around 60% of them with a count of one. About 20% of the sample is taken by the ten largest.

Results the study describes overall, beyond this receptor: Several highly reactive clones had TCRdelta clonotypes that appeared rare, since those clonotypes could not be detected in the bulk sequencing data from the donors of those clones. Although the observed TCRdelta repertoires were highly focused, the frequency of a clonotype did not correlate with the antitumor functional potential of the respective clone.

The chain uses TRDV2 and TRDJ1, and TRDD2 may be the D gene, going by 8 matching bases. This TCR came from a human donor in good health. Sequencing was carried out using Vd2+ gamma-delta T cells from blood. The cell subset or site label, as the study defines it: TCR Vdelta2-expressing (gamma9delta2) T cells. The CDR3 region has the sequence CACDTLFLRTGERGFTDKLIF. The nucleotide sequence is given as TGTGCCTGTGACACTCTCTTCCTACGTACTGGGGAGAGAGGTTTCACCGATAAACTCATCTTT.